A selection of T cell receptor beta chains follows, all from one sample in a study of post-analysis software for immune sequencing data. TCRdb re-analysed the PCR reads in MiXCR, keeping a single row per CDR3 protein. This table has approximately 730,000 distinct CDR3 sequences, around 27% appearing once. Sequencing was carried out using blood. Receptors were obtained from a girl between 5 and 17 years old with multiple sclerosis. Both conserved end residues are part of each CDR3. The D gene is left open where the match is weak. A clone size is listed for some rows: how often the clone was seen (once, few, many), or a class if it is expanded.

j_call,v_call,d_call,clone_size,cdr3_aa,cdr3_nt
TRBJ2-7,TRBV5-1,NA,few,CASSLGWDPEQYF,TGCGCCAGCAGCTTGGGTTGGGATCCCGAGCAGTACTTC
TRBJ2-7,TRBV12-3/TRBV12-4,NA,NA,CASSPHTEQYF,TGTGCCAGCAGTCCCCATACAGAGCAGTACTTC
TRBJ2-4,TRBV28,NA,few,CASSAPRGAGVGIQYF,TGTGCCAGCAGTGCACCCAGGGGGGCGGGGGTTGGCATTCAGTACTTC
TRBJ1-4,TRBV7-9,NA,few,CASSQTGVHEKLFF,TGTGCCAGCAGCCAGACGGGGGTTCATGAAAAGCTGTTTTTT
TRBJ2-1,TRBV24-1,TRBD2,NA,CATSDLAGGSYNEQFF,TGTGCCACCAGTGATTTAGCGGGAGGGTCCTACAATGAGCAGTTCTTC
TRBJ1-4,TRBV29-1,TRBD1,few,CSVEAGGMKEKLFF,TGCAGCGTTGAAGCAGGGGGGATGAAGGAAAAACTGTTTTTT
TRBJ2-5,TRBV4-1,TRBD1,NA,CASSPATGEETQYF,TGCGCCAGCAGCCCAGCGACAGGGGAAGAGACCCAGTACTTC
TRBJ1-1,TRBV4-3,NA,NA,CASSQDAITGTEAFF,TGCGCCAGCAGCCAAGACGCCATCACTGGCACTGAAGCTTTCTTT
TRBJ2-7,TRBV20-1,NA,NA,CSARGHQDSEQYF,TGCAGTGCTAGAGGACACCAAGACAGCGAGCAGTACTTC
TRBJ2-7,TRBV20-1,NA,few,CSASRVHEQYF,TGCAGTGCTAGCCGCGTACACGAGCAGTACTTC
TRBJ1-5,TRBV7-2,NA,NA,CASSLVGYSNQPQHF,TGTGCCAGCAGCTTGGTCGGTTATAGCAATCAGCCCCAGCATTTT
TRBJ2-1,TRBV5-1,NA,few,CASSPTTGSTYNEQFF,TGCGCCAGCAGCCCGACCACAGGGAGCACCTACAATGAGCAGTTCTTC
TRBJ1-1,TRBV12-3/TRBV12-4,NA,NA,CASSLEGSTEAFF,TGTGCCAGCAGTTTAGAGGGGAGCACTGAAGCTTTCTTT
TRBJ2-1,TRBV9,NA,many,CASSAQDHEQFF,TGTGCCAGCAGCGCCCAGGACCATGAGCAGTTCTTC
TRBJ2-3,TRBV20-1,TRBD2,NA,CSAPMEREGGADTQYF,TGCAGTGCCCCGATGGAGCGGGAGGGCGGGGCAGATACGCAGTATTTT
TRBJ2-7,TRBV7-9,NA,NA,CASTPRGSSKQYF,TGTGCCAGCACCCCTAGGGGGTCGAGCAAGCAGTACTTC
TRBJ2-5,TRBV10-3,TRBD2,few,CATARGTQETQYF,TGTGCCACCGCGCGGGGGACGCAAGAGACCCAGTACTTC
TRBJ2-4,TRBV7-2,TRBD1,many,CASSRDRGGQNIQYF,TGTGCCAGCAGCCGGGACAGGGGAGGCCAAAACATTCAGTACTTC
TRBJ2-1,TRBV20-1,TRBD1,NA,CSADTGGNEQFF,TGCAGTGCGGACACAGGGGGCAATGAGCAGTTCTTC
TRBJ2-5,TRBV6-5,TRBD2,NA,CASSREGLAETQYF,TGTGCCAGCAGCCGGGAGGGCCTAGCAGAGACCCAGTACTTC
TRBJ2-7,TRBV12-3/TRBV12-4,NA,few,CASSWQGSSYEQYF,TGTGCCAGCAGTTGGCAGGGGTCTTCCTACGAGCAGTACTTC
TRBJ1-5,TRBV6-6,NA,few,CASSYSTRQPQHF,TGTGCCAGCAGTTACTCGACTAGGCAGCCCCAGCATTTT
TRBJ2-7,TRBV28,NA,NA,CASSLSIGSYEQYF,TGTGCCAGCAGTTTATCAATAGGTTCCTACGAGCAGTACTTC
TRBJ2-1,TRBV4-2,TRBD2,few,CASSQGRGASGLSRGEQFF,TGTGCCAGCAGCCAAGGTCGTGGAGCTAGCGGGCTATCCAGGGGTGAGCAGTTCTTC
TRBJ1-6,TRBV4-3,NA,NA,CASSQETGFVNSPLHF,TGCGCCAGCAGCCAAGAGACCGGATTTGTAAATTCACCCCTCCACTTT
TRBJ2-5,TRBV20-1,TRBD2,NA,CSATLTSGETQYF,TGCAGTGCTACGTTGACTAGCGGAGAGACCCAGTACTTC
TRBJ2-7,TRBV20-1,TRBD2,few,CSASLLAGEHEQYF,TGCAGTGCTAGTCTCCTAGCGGGAGAGCATGAGCAGTACTTC
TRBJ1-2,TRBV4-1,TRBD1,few,CASSQVFGQGSGYGYTF,TGCGCCAGCAGCCAAGTGTTTGGACAGGGGAGTGGCTATGGCTACACCTTC
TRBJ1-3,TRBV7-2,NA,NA,CASSPTVRSGNTIYF,TGTGCCAGCAGCCCGACGGTCCGCTCTGGAAACACCATATATTTT
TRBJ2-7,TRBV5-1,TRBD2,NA,CASSLAAGEHGEQYF,TGCGCCAGCAGCTTGGCCGCGGGAGAGCACGGCGAGCAGTACTTC
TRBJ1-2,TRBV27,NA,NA,CASSVGGGFNYGYTF,TGTGCCAGCAGTGTGGGTGGAGGCTTCAACTATGGCTACACCTTC
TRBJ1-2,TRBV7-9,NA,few,CASSLVGPGNYGYTF,TGTGCCAGCAGCTTAGTTGGCCCAGGAAACTATGGCTACACCTTC
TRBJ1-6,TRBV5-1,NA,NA,CASSPRPFKGNSPLHF,TGCGCCAGCAGCCCTAGACCTTTCAAGGGTAATTCACCCCTCCACTTT
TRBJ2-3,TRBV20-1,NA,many,CSATIGDTSTDTQYF,TGCAGTGCCACCATAGGGGATACTAGCACAGATACGCAGTATTTT
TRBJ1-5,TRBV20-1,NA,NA,CSAPDGHNQPQHF,TGCAGTGCCCCGGACGGCCACAATCAGCCCCAGCATTTT
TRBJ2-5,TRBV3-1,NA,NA,CASSRLQGTTLETQYF,TGTGCCAGCAGCCGACTTCAAGGGACCACCTTAGAGACCCAGTACTTC
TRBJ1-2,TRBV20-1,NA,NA,CSARDGARGGYTF,TGCAGTGCTAGAGATGGCGCGAGGGGTGGCTACACCTTC
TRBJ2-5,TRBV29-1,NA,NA,CSVEYERETRETQYF,TGCAGCGTTGAGTACGAACGGGAGACACGGGAGACCCAGTACTTC
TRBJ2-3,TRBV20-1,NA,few,CSASPGRTYTDTQYF,TGCAGTGCCAGCCCGGGACGGACATACACAGATACGCAGTATTTT
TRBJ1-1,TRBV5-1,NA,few,CASSFQGSTEAFF,TGCGCCAGCAGCTTTCAGGGCAGCACTGAAGCTTTCTTT
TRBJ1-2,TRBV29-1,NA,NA,CSVQGRSGYTF,TGCAGCGTCCAGGGCCGTTCTGGCTACACCTTC
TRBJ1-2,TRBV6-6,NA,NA,CASSYPNVDAYGYTF,TGTGCCAGCAGTTACCCGAACGTAGACGCCTATGGCTACACCTTC
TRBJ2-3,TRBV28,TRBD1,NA,CASRQGVSTQYF,TGTGCCAGCAGGCAGGGGGTCTCTACGCAGTATTTT
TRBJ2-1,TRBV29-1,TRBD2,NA,CSVPLGLALNEQFF,TGCAGCGTGCCCCTCGGACTAGCTCTCAATGAGCAGTTCTTC
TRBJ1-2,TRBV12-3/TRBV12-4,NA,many,CASTRGRGGGYTF,TGTGCCAGCACACGTGGCAGGGGCGGGGGCTACACCTTC
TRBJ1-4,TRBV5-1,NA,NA,CASRDGGLTNEKLFF,TGCGCCAGCAGAGACGGGGGCTTGACTAATGAAAAACTGTTTTTT